Presented here are 20 T cell receptor beta chains from one specimen sequenced in a study of spatial heterogeneity in lung cancer. One entry per CDR3 protein results from TCRdb running MiXCR on the 5' RACE reads. The table shows 40,000 to 50,000 distinct CDR3 sequences, with roughly 15% occurring only once. Time point denoted: sample taken at primary tumor resection. Source: PBMCs, taken at surgery. All receptors derive from a male donor with early-stage non-small cell lung cancer.

This clonotype has more than one count but fewer than ten. J is TRBJ2-2 and V is TRBV29-1, with 11 bases matching TRBD2. In germline, CDR1 is SQVTM, CDR2 ANQGSEA. The CDR3 consists of 17 residues. Unmatched junction bases numbered 14, after V lost 4 bases and J lost 7 bases. The CDR3 loop is CSVGTLSGTSGNGELFF. As DNA, the CDR3 is TGCAGCGTTGGGACACTCTCCGGGACTAGCGGAAACGGGGAGCTGTTTTTT.

The chain is built from TRBV4-1 and TRBJ1-1; 8 bases align to TRBD1. CDR1 and CDR2 (germline): MGHRA, YSYEKL. This CDR3 has 19 amino acids. Losses at the gene ends were 4 bases for V and 1 base for J; bases not matched to a gene: 17. In DNA form, the CDR3 reads TGCGCCAGCAGCCGCCTATCCGGACAGGGCAACGAGCCGAACACTGAAGCTTTCTTT. Translated: CASSRLSGQGNEPNTEAFF.

This clonotype was counted a few times. The CDR3 nucleotides read TGTGCCAGCAGAGGGACAGGGGTCAATCAGCCCCAGCATTTT. Translating gives CASRGTGVNQPQHF. The chain links TRBV2 to TRBJ1-5; TRBD1 agrees at 10 bases. With 6 bases clipped from V and 3 bases from J, the junction kept 2 bases outside the gene matches. CDR1 SNHLY and CDR2 FYNNEI come from the germline V gene. The CDR3 is 14 amino acids.

This clonotype was picked up a small number of times. The chain combines TRBV7-3 with TRBJ2-1, with D uncertain. This CDR3 contains 14 residues. Germline values: CDR1 SGHTA, CDR2 FQGTGA. V lost 1 base and J 6 bases, leaving 10 bases between the germline ends. CDR3 DNA sequence: TGTGCCAGCAGCTTAAGTACGGCTTCCAATGAGCAGTTCTTC. This translates into CASSLSTASNEQFF.

This clonotype appeared many times. This sequence joins TRBV7-2 and TRBJ1-1, with TRBD1 as a possible D gene (5 bases). This CDR3 is 13 amino acids long. The V gene lost 5 bases and the J gene lost 6 bases, with 13 bases spanning the gap. CDR1 and CDR2 from the germline V gene are SGHTA and FQGNSA. CDR3 residues: CASSRQLKSEAFF. For the CDR3, the DNA is TGTGCCAGCAGCCGACAGCTGAAGTCTGAAGCTTTCTTT.

A few counts support this clonotype. The chain is built from TRBV7-2 and TRBJ2-1; TRBD2 matches 14 bases. The CDR3 has 15 amino acids. Per germline, CDR1 SGHTA and CDR2 FQGNSA. With 5 bases clipped from V and 12 bases from J, the junction kept 9 bases outside the gene matches. CDR3 DNA sequence: TGTGCCAGCAGCCCTCAGACTAGCGGGAGGGCCTGGCAGTTCTTC. Its translation is CASSPQTSGRAWQFF.

The table lists this clonotype with a few counts. The gene calls are TRBV5-1 and TRBJ1-4; 9 bases are a match to TRBD1. CDR3 size: 15 residues. Losses at the gene ends were 3 bases for V and 7 bases for J; bases not matched to a gene: 7. Germline CDR1 SGHRS, CDR2 YFSETQ. CDR3 amino acids: CASSSPDRGGEKLFF. The CDR3 DNA reads TGCGCCAGCAGCTCGCCGGACAGGGGTGGTGAAAAACTGTTTTTT.

This clonotype was counted between two and nine times. This chain joins TRBV3-1 and TRBJ1-1; a weak D match, TRBD1 (6 bases). CDR3 length: 13 residues. Germline V gene data show CDR1 as LGHDT and CDR2 as YNNKEL (reference sequence). Trimming cost V 3 bases and J 8 bases, with 13 bases left between them. The CDR3 nucleotides read TGTGCCAGCAGCCACAAGGTTACAGGGGAAGCTTTCTTT. Amino acid sequence: CASSHKVTGEAFF.

This clonotype came up many times. The chain carries TRBV28 and TRBJ2-7; 12 bases map to TRBD1. The V segment lost 6 bases and the J segment 6 bases; nucleotides outside the gene matches: 9. The CDR3 length is 15 residues. Germline V lookup: CDR1 MDHEN, CDR2 SYDVKM. The CDR3 region is CASSPTGQGAVEQYF. The CDR3 region has the DNA TGTGCCAGCAGCCCTACGGGACAGGGGGCTGTCGAGCAGTACTTC.

This clonotype is medium-sized by share. The chain links TRBV27 to TRBJ2-4; 8 positions agree with TRBD1. The CDR3 runs 13 residues. Looked up from germline, CDR1 is MNHEY and CDR2 is SMNVEV (reference sequence). The J segment lost 9 bases and the V segment lost 0 bases, leaving 1 base of the junction unmatched. The CDR3: CASSLSGQGIQYF. CDR3 bases: TGTGCCAGCAGTTTATCCGGACAGGGCATTCAGTACTTC.

This clonotype has a count of ten or more. The chain couples TRBV20-1 to TRBJ2-1; 11 nucleotides match TRBD2. The trim removed 3 bases at V and 4 bases at J, leaving 5 bases unmatched. This CDR3 region has 15 residues. Germline loops: CDR1 DFQATT, CDR2 SNEGSKA (reference sequence). CDR3 nucleotide sequence: TGCAGTGCTAGCCGGACTAGCGGGCTATACAATGAGCAGTTCTTC. Protein product: CSASRTSGLYNEQFF.

Points on this clonotype: The CDR3 end shows no conserved phenylalanine or tryptophan, and so a read error is likely. The chain recombines TRBV7-9 with TRBJ1-6; D is unclear. The CDR3 is 13 amino acids. Per germline, CDR1 SEHNR and CDR2 FQNEAQ (reference sequence). Deletions cut 5 bases from V and 8 bases from J, with 10 bases between. For the CDR3, the DNA is TGTGCCAGCAGCGGGGAAGGGTATTCACCCCTCCACTTG. This encodes CASSGEGYSPLHL.

In this sample, this clonotype turned up a few times. This chain connects TRBV28 to TRBJ2-7, with D perhaps being TRBD1 or TRBD2 (5 bases each). CDR1 and CDR2 (germline): MDHEN, SYDVKM. This CDR3 contains 13 residues. V lost 10 bases and J 3 bases, leaving 16 bases between the germline ends. The CDR3 is CATSRDGFYEQYF. Here the CDR3 DNA reads TGTGCCACCTCCCGGGACGGTTTCTACGAGCAGTACTTC. Full variable domain (rest looked up from reference TRBV28 and TRBJ2-7): DVKVTQSSRYLVKRTGEKVFLECVQDMDHENMFWYRQDPGLGLRLIYFSYDVKMKEKGDIPEGYSVSREKKERFSLILESASTNQTSMYLCATSRDGFYEQYFGPGTRLTVT.

This chain uses TRBV20-1 with TRBJ2-2; D might be TRBD1 or TRBD2, each matching 5 bases. The V and J ends lost 1 base and 1 base respectively, with 13 bases between them. This CDR3 comprises 16 residues. Germline CDR1 and CDR2: DFQATT and SNEGSKA (reference sequence). DNA for the CDR3: TGCAGTGCTAGAGCTTCGGGGCAGGGGAACACCGGGGAGCTGTTTTTT. Amino acid sequence: CSARASGQGNTGELFF.

This clonotype was seen at least ten times. This chain joins TRBV15 and TRBJ1-2, with no clear D. Trimming took off 0 bases at V and 10 bases at J, with 9 bases between the two ends. The CDR3 extends over 12 amino acids. The germline V gene encodes CDR1 LNHNV and CDR2 YYDKDF (reference sequence). CDR3 in DNA: TGTGCCACCAGCAGAGATACGAGCAACTACACCTTC. Its translation: CATSRDTSNYTF.

Only a few counts were recorded for this clonotype. The J gene is TRBJ2-2, the V gene TRBV5-4; D not certain. The CDR3 extends over 14 amino acids. Germline loops: CDR1 SGHNT, CDR2 YYREEE (reference sequence). Trimming took 3 bases from V and 4 from J, leaving 10 bases between them. Here the CDR3 reads CASSSRQTTGELFF. The CDR3 DNA sequence: TGTGCCAGCAGCTCCCGTCAGACCACCGGGGAGCTGTTTTTT. Full variable domain (remainder filled in from reference TRBV5-4 and TRBJ2-2): ETGVTQSPTHLIKTRGQQVTLRCSSQSGHNTVSWYQQALGQGPQFIFQYYREEENGRGNFPPRFSGLQFPNYSSELNVNALELDDSALYLCASSSRQTTGELFFGEGSRLTVL.

This clonotype has a count of ten or more. The DNA for the CDR3 is TGCGCCAGCAGCCCTGGAGGCAGCCTGAATTCACCCCTCCACTTT. This gives the protein CASSPGGSLNSPLHF. The V and J genes are TRBV5-1 and TRBJ1-6; unclear D gene. CDR3 size: 15 residues. Germline V gene sequence: CDR1 SGHRS, CDR2 YFSETQ. V lost 4 bases to trimming and J lost 7 bases, with 15 bases between them.

By share, this clonotype counts as medium-sized. The CDR3 bases are TGTGCCAGCGGTACAGCGCCGGGTGTCTACGAGCAGTACTTC. Protein sequence: CASGTAPGVYEQYF. This chain links TRBV27 with TRBJ2-7; D gene unclear. The ends were cut back, 8 bases at V and 3 bases at J, with 17 bases in the middle. This CDR3 spans 14 amino acids. Germline V gene lookup returns CDR1 MNHEY and CDR2 SMNVEV (reference sequence).

The V gene is TRBV14, the J gene TRBJ2-7, with D tentatively TRBD1 or TRBD2 (5 bases each). Germline values: CDR1 SGHDN, CDR2 FVKESK. The CDR3 contains 17 residues. With 0 bases removed from V and 5 bases from J, the gap between germline ends came to 20 bases. The DNA of the CDR3 is TGTGCCAGCAGCCAAGATGGGACGCACATCTACTGGGACGAGCAGTACTTC. Its protein product is CASSQDGTHIYWDEQYF.

Many counts were recorded for this clonotype. This rearrangement joins TRBV5-6 to TRBJ1-2, with a tentative D call TRBD1 (6 bases). From germline, CDR1 is SGHDT and CDR2 YYEEEE. Between the trimmed V and J ends, which lost 1 base and 6 bases, there was a span of 10 bases. This CDR3 has 13 amino acids. Here the CDR3 reads CASSLRQAHGYTF. In nucleotides, the CDR3 is TGTGCCAGCAGCTTGCGACAGGCTCATGGCTACACCTTC.